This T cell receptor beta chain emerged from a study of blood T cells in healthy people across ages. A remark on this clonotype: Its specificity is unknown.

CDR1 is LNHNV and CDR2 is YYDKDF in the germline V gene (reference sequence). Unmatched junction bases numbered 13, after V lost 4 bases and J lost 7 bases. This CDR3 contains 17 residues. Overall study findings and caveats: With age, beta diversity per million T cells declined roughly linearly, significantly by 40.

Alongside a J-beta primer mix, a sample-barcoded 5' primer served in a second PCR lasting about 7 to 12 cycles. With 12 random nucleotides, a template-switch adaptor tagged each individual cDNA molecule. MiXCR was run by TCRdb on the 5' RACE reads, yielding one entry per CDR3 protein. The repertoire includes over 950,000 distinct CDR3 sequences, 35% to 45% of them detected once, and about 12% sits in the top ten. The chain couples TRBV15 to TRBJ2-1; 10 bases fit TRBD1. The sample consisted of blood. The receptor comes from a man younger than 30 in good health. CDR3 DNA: TGTGCCACCAGCACAACAAACCGGGACAGGGGTTTGAATGAGCAGTTCTTC. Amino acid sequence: CATSTTNRDRGLNEQFF.